Here is one T cell receptor beta chain with its context. The sample holds a few counts of this clonotype. The antigen it recognizes is unknown. Per-base qualities were not stored, and no clone one base away is much larger. The sample comes from a study of blood T cells in healthy people across ages (dated by TCRdb to between 2014 and 2017). At the level of the whole study: In model experiments, template switching captured roughly one uniquely barcoded TCR beta cDNA molecule for every two T cells. To avoid experimental bias, donors of different ages were distributed randomly across sequencing lanes. Age-related changes in TCR beta repertoire diversity were measured in the study by deep sequencing normalized with unique cDNA molecular identifiers. Using the same blood draw, the study looked at two additional independent replicas of 1 million unique cDNA reads for two donors, one aged 18 to 30 and the other aged 80 or older. Donors were grouped into four age groups: young (average roughly 15 years), middle-aged (less than 40), aged (about 60) and long-lived (around 80).

The donors were 40 or so Caucasian individuals from Russia, aged 6 to 90 years, who were systemically healthy. About 9.6 milliliters of peripheral blood were collected from each donor into EDTA-treated Vacutainer tubes. Ficoll-Paque density-gradient centrifugation was used to isolate PBMCs, with at least 6 million obtained per sample. Trizol reagent was used to extract total RNA from PBMCs, with at least 5 micrograms per sample. For every donor, flow cytometry on a PBMC aliquot measured the percentage of naive CD45RAhigh/CD27high T cells. Broad study findings and their caveats: Estimates of total diversity based on one million sequenced T cells were considered lower bounds and underestimates. There was a strong correlation between observed TCR beta diversity and the percentage of naive T cells measured by flow cytometry. Compared with the aged group, the long-lived group had more naive CD4+ T cells, fewer expanded clones and increased TCR diversity, a pattern suggesting age selection. Donor CMV infection status was unknown, potentially confounding age-related changes in expanded clonotypes. Bulk unsorted PBMC profiling prevented conclusive comparison of naive and antigen-experienced compartments. Observed TCR beta diversity per million T cells fell roughly linearly with age, and a significant reduction was already apparent by age around 40.

The library was made by 5' RACE. Sequencing relied on an Illumina HiSeq 2500. A second about 7 to 11 cycle PCR used a sample-barcoded 5' primer and a J-beta primer mix. A template-switch 5' adaptor carrying 12 random nucleotides introduced a unique molecular identifier onto each TCR beta cDNA molecule. Each sample yielded at least 3 million CDR3-containing paired-end reads. First-strand cDNA was synthesized from all RNA with the Mint cDNA synthesis kit, primed by a TRBC-specific oligonucleotide. After uracil-DNA glycosylase treatment, a first 18-cycle PCR used universal primers M1SS and BC2_uni_R on all cDNA. The study's own analysis went as follows. For normalization, 1 million high-quality reads were randomly selected from each sample, with every read carrying a distinct molecular identifier. Instead of being binned into consensus sequences, reads that shared molecular identifiers were thrown out. MiTCR, with a Q25 quality threshold and the strictest error-elimination algorithm, was used for CDR3 identification, clonotype clustering and error correction. A nonparametric unseen species model with Euler transformation was used to estimate a lower bound on total TCR beta diversity. TCRdb reworked the public reads: Q25 trimming with fastp, MiXCR clone assembly, productive beta chains retained. Rows merge per CDR3 protein into single entries with the most common DNA and genes. Clone size and V and J calls follow TCRdb, not the original study. In this sample the table shows around 1.7 million distinct CDR3 sequences, roughly 28% of which occur a single time. In total, the top ten clones hold 7.7% of the sample.

The CDR1 and CDR2 encoded by the germline V gene are SQVTM and ANQGSEA. The CDR3 numbers 13 residues from cysteine through phenylalanine. Of the read, only the CDR3 DNA is kept; its 39 bases are in frame from base 1. V is clipped by 4 bases and J by 11 bases, and the sequence between their germline boundaries is 20 bases long. This TCR was recovered from a woman aged 25 to 45 in good health. The V and J genes are TRBV29-1 and TRBJ2-5; a weak D assignment points to TRBD2 (6 bases agree). Specimen: blood. DNA sequence: TGCAGCGTTGGTTTAGCGGTACCCAATGAGCAGTACTTC. The translation is CSVGLAVPNEQYF.